These 17 T cell receptor beta chains were all obtained from the same sample, sequenced in a study of blood T cell repertoires in COVID-19. Repertoires were generated with immunoSEQ multiplex PCR, while TCRdb's copy carries only in-frame clones and drops some. The sample consists of about 300,000 clones, about nine tenths of them appearing once. The sample consisted of PBMCs or T cells enriched from blood (not recorded which). These receptors all stem from a woman under 30 who had recovered from COVID-19.

V gene TRBV30 combines with J gene TRBJ2-7; no definite D call. In germline, CDR1 is GTSNPN, CDR2 SVGIG (reference sequence). The CDR3 loop spans 13 amino acids. Deletions cut 4 bases from V and 3 bases from J, with 13 bases between. The CDR3 is CAWTNGSFYEQYF. The CDR3 DNA reads as TGTGCCTGGACCAATGGTAGTTTCTACGAGCAGTACTTC.

The genes are TRBV6-5 and TRBJ1-1; D is unclear. The CDR3 loop spans 12 amino acids. The germline CDR1 and CDR2 sequences are MNHEY and SVGAGI. Trimming cost V 7 bases and J 4 bases, with 10 bases left between them. As DNA, the CDR3 is TGTGCCAGCATGGAGGGAGTCACTGAAGCTTTCTTT. Translating it yields CASMEGVTEAFF.

The chain joins TRBV9 to TRBJ1-1, with TRBD1 as a possible D gene (5 bases). V lost 2 bases, J lost 3 bases, and 11 bases lay in between. This CDR3 spans 14 amino acids. Looked up from germline, CDR1 is SGDLS and CDR2 is YYNGEE. The CDR3 loop reads CASSVFDSDTEAFF. The CDR3 DNA follows: TGTGCCAGCAGCGTTTTCGACAGCGACACTGAAGCTTTCTTT.

V gene TRBV29-1 combines with J gene TRBJ1-1; D unclear. CDR1 is SQVTM, CDR2 ANQGSEA, per germline. With 6 bases removed from V and 4 bases from J, the gap between germline ends came to 15 bases. CDR3 size: 13 residues. CDR3 coding DNA: TGCAGCGTGAGTTTACTAGCCGCCACTGAAGCTTTCTTT. It specifies CSVSLLAATEAFF.

The genes are TRBV5-1 and TRBJ1-2; no definite D call. Germline V lookup: CDR1 SGHRS, CDR2 YFSETQ. The CDR3 extends over 13 amino acids. V lost 0 bases and J lost 5, with 8 bases in between. Written as DNA, the CDR3 is TGCGCCAGCAGCTTGGCTTCCGGGTATGGCTACACCTTC. Its protein product is CASSLASGYGYTF.

The chain recombines TRBV5-1 with TRBJ2-5, with 8 nucleotides matching TRBD1. The CDR3 runs to 15 residues. The V gene's germline CDR1 is SGHRS and CDR2 YFSETQ. V shed 2 bases and J 2 bases; nucleotides not matched to a gene: 5. CDR3 protein: CASSLTGGIQETQYF. CDR3 in DNA: TGCGCCAGCAGCTTAACAGGGGGGATTCAAGAGACCCAGTACTTC. Full variable domain (outside the CDR3, taken from reference TRBV5-1 and TRBJ2-5): KAGVTQTPRYLIKTRGQQVTLSCSPISGHRSVSWYQQTPGQGLQFLFEYFSETQRNKGNFPGRFSGRQFSNSRSEMNVSTLELGDSALYLCASSLTGGIQETQYFGPGTRLLVL.

V usage is TRBV30 and J usage is TRBJ1-4; 7 nucleotides match TRBD1. CDR3 length: 12 amino acids. Germline CDR1 is GTSNPN and CDR2 is SVGIG (reference sequence). The junction had 5 bases not matched to a gene; V was cut back by 6 bases and J by 7 bases. In DNA form, the CDR3 reads TGTGCCTGCCACAGGGGAGGTGAAAAACTGTTTTTT. Its protein product is CACHRGGEKLFF.

The V and J genes are TRBV19 and TRBJ1-5; the match to TRBD1 covers 8 bases. The CDR3 length is 14 residues. J gave up 6 bases and V 7 bases, and 8 bases lay outside the gene matches. CDR1 LNHDA and CDR2 SQIVND come from the germline V gene (reference sequence). The DNA of the CDR3 is TGTGCCAGTAAGGCGACAGGGGCCTCTCAGCCCCAGCATTTT. Protein: CASKATGASQPQHF.

The rearrangement links TRBV6-1 to TRBJ1-5; 7 nucleotides align to TRBD1. CDR3 size: 13 residues. The V segment lost 2 bases and the J segment 9 bases; nucleotides outside the gene matches: 4. Germline V lookup: CDR1 MNHNS, CDR2 SASEGT. This CDR3 reads CASSETGVGPQHF. CDR3 DNA: TGTGCCAGCAGTGAAACAGGGGTGGGGCCCCAGCATTTT.

This chain links TRBV5-5 with TRBJ2-1; no firm D call. The length of the CDR3 is 15 residues. V shed 6 bases and J shed 1 base, with 14 bases lying between them. Per germline, CDR1 SGHKS and CDR2 YYEKEE (reference sequence). CDR3 bases: TGTGCCAGCATCCCTCGGCCCGGGTCCTACAATGAGCAGTTCTTC. It encodes CASIPRPGSYNEQFF.

V and J are TRBV21-1 and TRBJ1-4; TRBD1, the table's D call, was not compared with the DNA. TRBV21-1 is a known pseudogene. This CDR3 spans 15 amino acids. CDR3 residues: CASSPHRGRREKLFF. CDR3 in DNA: TGTGCCAGCAGCCCCCACAGGGGGAGGCGTGAAAAACTGTTTTTT.

The rearrangement uses TRBV10-3 and TRBJ1-2; 11 bases are shared with TRBD1. Trimming took 2 bases from V and 8 from J; bases not matched to a gene: 10. The germline CDR1 and CDR2 sequences are ENHRY and SYGVKD. The CDR3 length is 16 residues. The CDR3 loop reads CAISEGQGAMEKGYTF. In DNA form, the CDR3 reads TGTGCCATCAGTGAGGGACAGGGGGCAATGGAGAAGGGCTACACCTTC.

This clone appeared a single time. The chain combines TRBV7-3 with TRBJ2-1; 8 positions match TRBD2. From germline, CDR1 is SGHTA and CDR2 FQGTGA. The CDR3 totals 14 residues. J was trimmed by 7 bases and V by 2 bases; bases with no gene match: 4. CDR3 DNA: TGTGCCAGCAGCTTAGGCGGGAGGAGTAATGAGCAGTTCTTC. Protein: CASSLGGRSNEQFF.

This chain uses TRBV30 with TRBJ1-4; 7 bases are a match to TRBD1. The CDR3 totals 15 residues. With 3 bases clipped from V and 0 bases from J, the junction kept 4 bases outside the gene matches. The germline gives CDR1 GTSNPN, CDR2 SVGIG (reference sequence). The CDR3 DNA reads as TGTGCCTGGAGCCTGGGGACAGCAACTAATGAAAAACTGTTTTTT. Protein sequence: CAWSLGTATNEKLFF.

V gene TRBV5-6 combines with J gene TRBJ1-1; TRBD1 matches at 8 bases. CDR3 size: 16 residues. Germline CDR1 SGHDT, CDR2 YYEEEE. The junction had 10 bases not matched to a gene; V was cut back by 2 bases and J by 4 bases. The CDR3 sequence: CASSFRWGQETTEAFF. The CDR3 region has the DNA TGTGCCAGCAGCTTCCGTTGGGGACAGGAGACCACTGAAGCTTTCTTT.

The V and J genes are TRBV5-1 and TRBJ1-1; tentatively, D is TRBD1 (5 bases). Deletions cut 0 bases from V and 3 bases from J, with 12 bases between. Germline-derived CDR1 and CDR2 are SGHRS and YFSETQ. The CDR3 extends over 15 amino acids. CDR3 sequence (DNA): TGCGCCAGCAGCTTGGCTGGGGCAGGGCACACTGAAGCTTTCTTT. This sequence encodes CASSLAGAGHTEAFF.

This chain joins TRBV7-2 and TRBJ2-1, with TRBD2 matching 8 bases. Germline loops: CDR1 SGHTA, CDR2 FQGNSA. This CDR3 region has 15 residues. The V gene end was trimmed by 5 bases and the J gene end by 8 bases; junction bases not matched to a gene: 11. CDR3 DNA sequence: TGTGCCAGCAGCCTACAGCGCGGGAGGTTGTATGAGCAGTTCTTC. Residues: CASSLQRGRLYEQFF.